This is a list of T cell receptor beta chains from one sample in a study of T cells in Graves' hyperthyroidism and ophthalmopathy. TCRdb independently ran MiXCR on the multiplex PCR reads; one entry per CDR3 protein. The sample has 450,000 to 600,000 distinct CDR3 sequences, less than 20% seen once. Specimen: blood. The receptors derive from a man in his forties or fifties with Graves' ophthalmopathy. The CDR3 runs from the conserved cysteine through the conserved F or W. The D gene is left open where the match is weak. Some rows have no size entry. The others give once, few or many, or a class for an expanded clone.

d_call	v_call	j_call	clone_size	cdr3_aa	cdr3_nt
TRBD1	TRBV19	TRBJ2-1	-	CASAGTGGRGEQFF	TGTGCCAGTGCCGGGACAGGAGGCCGGGGTGAGCAGTTCTTC
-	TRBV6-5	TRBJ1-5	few	CASSYPGRVLYQPQHF	TGTGCCAGCAGTTACCCCGGCAGGGTTTTGTATCAGCCCCAGCATTTT
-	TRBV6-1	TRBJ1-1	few	CASSAGPLLNTEAFF	TGTGCCAGCAGTGCGGGACCGTTGTTGAACACTGAAGCTTTCTTT
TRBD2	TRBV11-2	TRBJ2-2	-	CASSLGPSGRLLFF	TGTGCCAGCAGCTTAGGGCCTAGCGGGAGACTACTGTTTTTT
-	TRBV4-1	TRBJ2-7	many	CASSRGQGGEQYF	TGTGCCAGCAGTAGGGGACAAGGGGGAGAGCAGTACTTC
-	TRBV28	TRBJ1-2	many	CASSLVNRGTYGYTF	TGTGCCAGCAGTTTAGTCAATCGGGGAACCTATGGCTACACCTTC
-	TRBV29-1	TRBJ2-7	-	CSAAYETGGYEQYF	TGCAGCGCGGCCTACGAGACAGGTGGATACGAGCAGTACTTC
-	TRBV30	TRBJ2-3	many	CAFQGGGGTQYF	TGTGCCTTCCAGGGGGGGGGAGGTACGCAGTATTTT
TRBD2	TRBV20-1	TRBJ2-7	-	CSARDGGAGTSYEQYF	TGCAGTGCTAGGGACGGGGGGGCTGGAACCAGTTACGAGCAGTACTTC
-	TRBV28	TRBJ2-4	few	CASGGLHIQYF	TGTGCCAGCGGCGGGTTGCACATTCAGTACTTC
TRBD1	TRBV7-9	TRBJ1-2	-	CASSSLAGQGVYGYTF	TGTGCCAGCAGCTCCCTAGCCGGACAGGGGGTATATGGCTACACCTTC